This TCR beta chain was identified during a study of T cell responses to AZD1222 COVID-19 vaccine. The germline V gene encodes CDR1 MNHEY and CDR2 SVGAGI. Losses at the gene ends were 2 bases for V and 4 bases for J; bases not matched to a gene: 5. The CDR3 runs to 15 residues. Concerning this clone itself: Its antigen is still unknown.

General observations from the study: The donor cohort was predominantly white British with a female majority, and clonal diversity may have been underestimated. Sampling that yielded the repertoires occurred only after the peak T cell response. Targets within unmutated variant regions were reportedly found for nearly half of spike-specific TCRs. Breadth and depth of Spike-specific TCRs rose after two AZD1222 doses.

Clones were sequenced by immunoSEQ multiplex PCR, and TCRdb holds only the in-frame ones, with some missing. The profile covers 150,000 or so clones, with roughly 91% appearing a single time and 1.5% to 2% taken by the ten largest. The rearrangement links TRBV6-5 to TRBJ2-7; 10 bases are a match to TRBD2. The sequence was obtained from an adult in good health. This sample comprised peripheral blood, obtained on day 0 of AZD1222 vaccination. DNA for the CDR3: TGTGCCAGCAGTTACCTCGGGACTAGCGAATACGAGCAGTACTTC. Translation: CASSYLGTSEYEQYF.